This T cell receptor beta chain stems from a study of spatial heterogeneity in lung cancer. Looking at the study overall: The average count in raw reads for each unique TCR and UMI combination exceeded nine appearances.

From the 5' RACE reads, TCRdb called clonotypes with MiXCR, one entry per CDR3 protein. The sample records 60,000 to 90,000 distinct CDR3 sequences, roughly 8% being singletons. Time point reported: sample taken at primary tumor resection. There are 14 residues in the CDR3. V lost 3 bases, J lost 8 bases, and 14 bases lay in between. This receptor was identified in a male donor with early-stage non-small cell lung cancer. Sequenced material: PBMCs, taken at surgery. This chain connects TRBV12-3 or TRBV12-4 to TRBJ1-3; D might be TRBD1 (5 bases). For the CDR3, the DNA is TGTGCCAGCAGTTTGAAGGGGACGGGGGACACCATATATTTT. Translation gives CASSLKGTGDTIYF.